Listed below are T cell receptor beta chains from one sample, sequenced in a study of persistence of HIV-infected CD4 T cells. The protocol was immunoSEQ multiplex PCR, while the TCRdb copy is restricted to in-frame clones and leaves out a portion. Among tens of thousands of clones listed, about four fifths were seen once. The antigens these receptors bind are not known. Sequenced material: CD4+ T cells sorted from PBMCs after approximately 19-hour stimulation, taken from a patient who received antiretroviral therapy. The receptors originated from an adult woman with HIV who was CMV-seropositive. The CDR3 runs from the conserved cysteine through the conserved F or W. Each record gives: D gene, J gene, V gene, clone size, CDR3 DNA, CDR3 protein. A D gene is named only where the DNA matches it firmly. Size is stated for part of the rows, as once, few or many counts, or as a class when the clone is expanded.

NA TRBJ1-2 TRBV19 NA TGTGCCAGCCGTTCTCGGGGGGCGGACTATGGCTACACCTTC CASRSRGADYGYTF
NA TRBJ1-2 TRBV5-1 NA TGCGCCAGCAGCACCGCCTTAGCTAACTATGGCTACACCTTC CASSTALANYGYTF
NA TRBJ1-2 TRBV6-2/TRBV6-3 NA TGTGCCAGCAGTTACTCCGGGGTTCACTATGGCTACACCTTC CASSYSGVHYGYTF
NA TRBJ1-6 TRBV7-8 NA TGTGCCAGCAGCTTCGAGGACAGTAGACAGTATAATTCACCCCTCCACTTT CASSFEDSRQYNSPLHF
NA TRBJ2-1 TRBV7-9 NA TGTGCCAGCAGCTGGGACACGTCGACCTACAATGAGCAGTTCTTC CASSWDTSTYNEQFF
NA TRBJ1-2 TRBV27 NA TGTGCCAGCAGTCGTCAAGGAGGACCCTATGGCTACACCTTC CASSRQGGPYGYTF
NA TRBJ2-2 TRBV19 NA TGTGCCAGTAGTAGGGCAGGGAACACCGGGGAGCTGTTTTTT CASSRAGNTGELFF
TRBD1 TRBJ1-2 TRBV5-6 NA TGTGCCAGCAGCTCCGACCTACAGGGGTTTAATGGCTATACCTTC CASSSDLQGFNGYTF
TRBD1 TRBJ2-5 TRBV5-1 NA TGCGCCAGCAGCTTGATGGGGACAGAAGAGACCCAGTACTTC CASSLMGTEETQYF
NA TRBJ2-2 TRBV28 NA TGTGCCAGCAGTTCCGGCCGGGAGCTGTTTTTT CASSSGRELFF
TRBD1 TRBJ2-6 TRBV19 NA TGTGCCAGTAGTAGGACAGGGGCTGATGGTGGGGCCAACGTCCTGACTTTC CASSRTGADGGANVLTF
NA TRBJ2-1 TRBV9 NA TGTGCCAGCAGCACGATTGGGGGTCGGTCCTACAATGAGCAGTTCTTC CASSTIGGRSYNEQFF
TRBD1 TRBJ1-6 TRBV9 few TGTGCCAGCAGCGTAAGGACAGGGGGCGATTCACCCCTCCACTTT CASSVRTGGDSPLHF
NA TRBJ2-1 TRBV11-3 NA TGTGCCAGCAGCTTAGATCTACAGGATCATGAGCAGTTCTTC CASSLDLQDHEQFF
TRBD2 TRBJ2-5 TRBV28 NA TGTGCCAGCAGCCGCGGGGGTGGGCAAGAGACCCAGTACTTC CASSRGGGQETQYF
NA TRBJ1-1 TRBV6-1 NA TGTGCCAGCAGTGAACACATGAACACTGAAGCTTTCTTT CASSEHMNTEAFF
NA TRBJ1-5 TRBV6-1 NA TGTGCCAGCAGTGAAATTTGGGTCCTAGGACAGCCCCAGCATTTT CASSEIWVLGQPQHF
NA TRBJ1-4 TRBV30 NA TGTGCCTGGAGTGTGAACCCCCGAAGGAGAGGTGAAAAACTGTTTTTT CAWSVNPRRRGEKLFF
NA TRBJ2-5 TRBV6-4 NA TGTGCCAGCAGTGACTTGTGGGGGACCCAGTACTTC CASSDLWGTQYF
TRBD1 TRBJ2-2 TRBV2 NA TGTGCCAGCATCCCAAACCGTCGGACAGGGGGCGCCGGCACCGGGGAGCTGTTTTTT CASIPNRRTGGAGTGELFF
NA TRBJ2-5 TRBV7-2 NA TGTGCCAGCAGCTTCGGGACTTCAGAGACCCAGTACTTC CASSFGTSETQYF
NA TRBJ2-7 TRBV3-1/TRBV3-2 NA TGTGCCAGCAGCCCCTCAGATAAAGGGGGAAAACAGTACTTC CASSPSDKGGKQYF
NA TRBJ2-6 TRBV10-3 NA TGTGCCATCAGTGATCCGGCCACTGGGGCCAACGTCCTGACTTTC CAISDPATGANVLTF
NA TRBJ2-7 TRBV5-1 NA TGCGCCAGCAGTCACCCGCCCGGGACACGAGAGCAGTACTTC CASSHPPGTREQYF